The 14 T cell receptor beta chains presented below share a single source sample, sequenced in a study of technical replicates of blood from several donors. Using immunoSEQ multiplex PCR, the repertoire was profiled, and TCRdb retains in-frame clones only, with some absent. The sample holds under 70,000 clones, about 82% seen once. The source material was PBMCs. The receptors originated from a human donor in good health. Some clones in this sample may be carry-over from other donors' samples.

This chain joins TRBV30 and TRBJ1-1, with 9 positions matching TRBD1. Per the germline V gene, CDR1 is GTSNPN and CDR2 is SVGIG (reference sequence). V shed 8 bases and J 1 base; nucleotides not matched to a gene: 11. This CDR3 is built from 15 residues. CDR3 sequence reads: CARGGGTGKNTEAFF. DNA for the CDR3: TGTGCCCGGGGAGGGGGGACAGGGAAGAACACTGAAGCTTTCTTT.

V and J are TRBV19 and TRBJ1-5, with D possibly matching TRBD1 (6 bases). V was cut by 5 bases and J by 5 bases, with 13 bases left in between. The CDR3 consists of 14 residues. Germline V gene lookup returns CDR1 LNHDA and CDR2 SQIVND (reference sequence). The CDR3 region is CASSPRGADQPQHF. Here the CDR3 DNA reads TGTGCCAGTAGTCCCCGGGGGGCGGATCAGCCCCAGCATTTT.

The chain is built from TRBV28 and TRBJ1-1, with D perhaps matching TRBD1 (6 bases). The CDR3 sequence is 16 residues long. The V end was cut by 3 bases, the J end by 1 base, with 15 bases between. The V gene's germline CDR1 is MDHEN and CDR2 SYDVKM. CDR3 in amino acids: CASSFGRTDRNTEAFF. The CDR3 bases are TGTGCCAGCAGTTTTGGGCGGACGGACAGGAACACTGAAGCTTTCTTT. The variable domain in full, completed from reference TRBV28 and TRBJ1-1, reads DVKVTQSSRYLVKRTGEKVFLECVQDMDHENMFWYRQDPGLGLRLIYFSYDVKMKEKGDIPEGYSVSREKKERFSLILESASTNQTSMYLCASSFGRTDRNTEAFFGQGTRLTVV.

The chain has TRBV11-3 and TRBJ1-3, with D hard to call. CDR3 length equals 16 residues. Germline CDR1 is SGHNT and CDR2 is YENEEA. The germline V and J ends were trimmed by 1 base and 0 bases, with 10 bases remaining between them. The DNA of the CDR3 is TGTGCCAGCAGCTTAGGCGTGAGCCCCTCTGGAAACACCATATATTTT. The encoded protein is CASSLGVSPSGNTIYF.

The chain uses TRBV6-5 and TRBJ2-1, with TRBD1 matching over 8 bases. The V and J ends lost 0 bases and 4 bases, in that order; junction bases with no gene match: 5. Germline CDR1 is MNHEY and CDR2 is SVGAGI. The CDR3 loop spans 16 amino acids. This CDR3 reads CASSYSGTGVYNEQFF. In DNA form, the CDR3 reads TGTGCCAGCAGTTACTCCGGGACAGGAGTTTACAATGAGCAGTTCTTC.

The V and J genes are TRBV6-6 and TRBJ1-1, with TRBD1 matching 10 bases. V was pared by 4 bases and J by 11 bases, with 10 bases of the junction left unmatched. Germline-derived CDR1 and CDR2 are MNHNY and SVGAGI (reference sequence). The CDR3 has 14 amino acids. CDR3 sequence (DNA): TGTGCCAGCAGTTTTCCGGGACAGGGGCCTGCGGCTTTCTTT. Its translation: CASSFPGQGPAAFF.

The gene calls are TRBV30 and TRBJ2-4; D call uncertain. CDR1 is GTSNPN and CDR2 is SVGIG in the germline V gene (reference sequence). The CDR3 has 12 amino acids. Trimming stripped 1 base from V and 9 bases from J, with 10 bases between. The CDR3 loop is CAWSGPRSIQYF. CDR3 nucleotides: TGTGCCTGGAGTGGTCCCCGGAGCATTCAGTACTTC. The entire variable domain, with the rest obtained from reference TRBV30 and TRBJ2-4, is as follows: SQTIHQWPATLVQPVGSPLSLECTVEGTSNPNLYWYRQAAGRGLQLLFYSVGIGQISSEVPQNLSASRPQDRQFILSSKKLLLSDSGFYLCAWSGPRSIQYFGAGTRLSVL.

This clone has only one observation. This rearrangement joins TRBV6-1 to TRBJ1-2; D call uncertain. The CDR3 sequence is 15 residues long. Trimming shortened V by 2 bases and J by 4 bases, and 14 bases separated the two germline ends. Germline CDR1 MNHNS, CDR2 SASEGT. The CDR3 reads CASSESIGQSYGYTF. CDR3 sequence (DNA): TGTGCCAGCAGTGAATCTATTGGGCAGAGCTATGGCTACACCTTC.

This clone was observed a few times. This chain joins TRBV30 and TRBJ2-7, with TRBD1 identical over 7 bases. V shed 3 bases, J shed 4 bases, and the junction held 6 bases outside the gene matches. This CDR3 comprises 13 residues. CDR1 is GTSNPN, CDR2 SVGIG, per germline (reference sequence). The CDR3: CAWSSGTAYEQYF. In DNA, the CDR3 is TGTGCCTGGAGCTCCGGGACAGCATACGAGCAGTACTTC.

Worth noting for this clone: A read error may account for a junction end that differs from germline. The J gene is TRBJ2-3, the V gene TRBV19; 11 bases map to TRBD2. CDR1 and CDR2 (germline): LNHDA, SQIVND (reference sequence). This CDR3 is 14 amino acids long. CDR3 sequence: CASSSGGAPDTQYF. The CDR3 nucleotides are TGTGCCAGCAGTAGCGGGGGGGCCCCAGATACGCAGTATTTT.

The V call is TRBV6-1, the J call TRBJ2-1; a weak D match, TRBD2 (6 bases). The germline V and J ends were trimmed by 4 bases and 12 bases, with 13 bases remaining between them. The CDR3 extends over 12 amino acids. Germline values: CDR1 MNHNS, CDR2 SASEGT. Written as DNA, the CDR3 is TGTGCCAGCAGTGTATCCGGGGGAGGGCAGTTCTTC. Amino acid sequence: CASSVSGGGQFF.

The chain joins TRBV5-1 to TRBJ1-1; D is perhaps TRBD1 (5 bases). CDR3 size: 14 residues. V was trimmed by 0 bases and J by 10 bases, leaving 16 bases between them. Germline V gene sequence: CDR1 SGHRS, CDR2 YFSETQ. The CDR3 protein is CASSLEGTLSGAFF. As DNA, the CDR3 is TGCGCCAGCAGCTTGGAGGGGACTCTGTCAGGAGCTTTCTTT.

The chain recombines TRBV5-1 with TRBJ2-3; D remains unclear. The germline gives CDR1 SGHRS, CDR2 YFSETQ. This CDR3 is 13 amino acids long. The germline V and J ends were trimmed by 2 bases and 4 bases, with 8 bases remaining between them. The CDR3 bases are TGCGCCAGCAGCTTTCAACTATCAGATACGCAGTATTTT. Translating gives CASSFQLSDTQYF.

This sequence joins TRBV11-3 and TRBJ2-3; 12 nucleotides match TRBD2. This CDR3 has 16 residues. Germline V lookup: CDR1 SGHNT, CDR2 YENEEA. The V and J ends lost 5 bases and 0 bases, in that order; junction bases with no gene match: 3. Written as DNA, the CDR3 is TGTGCCAGCAGCGTCGGACTAGCGGGGAGCACAGATACGCAGTATTTT. Amino acids: CASSVGLAGSTDTQYF.